A single sample gave rise to the 30 T cell receptor beta chains below, sequenced in a study of OX40 agonist ivuxolimab in advanced cancers. Repertoires were generated with immunoSEQ multiplex PCR, while TCRdb's copy carries only in-frame clones and drops some. Altogether about 66,000 clones are present, about three quarters being singletons, with the ten largest covering roughly 5.3%. This specimen consisted of CD4+ or CD8+ T cells sorted from blood, obtained in a trial of the OX40 agonist ivuxolimab. All receptors derive from an adult with an advanced solid tumor such as melanoma, head and neck, liver or kidney cancer.

The J gene is TRBJ1-6, the V gene TRBV10-3, with a weak D call TRBD1 (5 bases). The CDR3 loop spans 14 amino acids. CDR1 ENHRY and CDR2 SYGVKD come from the germline V gene. V was clipped by 4 bases and J by 10 bases, with 14 bases between them. CDR3 DNA: TGTGCCATCAGTGTAGGGGCCAAGGAGTCACCCCTCCACTTT. Its translation: CAISVGAKESPLHF.

The chain carries TRBV2 and TRBJ1-2; 7 bases are a match to TRBD1. The CDR3 has 13 amino acids. The V and J ends lost 6 bases and 4 bases, in that order; junction bases with no gene match: 5. Germline V gene data show CDR1 as SNHLY and CDR2 as FYNNEI. In DNA form, the CDR3 reads TGTGCCAGCAGCGGGACAGTTCTCTATGGCTACACCTTC. Translated, it gives CASSGTVLYGYTF.

The rearrangement links TRBV6-1 to TRBJ2-5; no reliable D call. The J call may be incorrect, as the DNA end agrees better with TRBJ2-7. Germline V gene lookup returns CDR1 MNHNS and CDR2 SASEGT. The CDR3 is made up of 16 amino acids. As DNA, the CDR3 is TGTGCCAGCAGTGAATTTTCCAGCCGTTTCGGCTACGAGCAGTACTTC. This encodes CASSEFSSRFGYEQYF.

This chain uses TRBV27 with TRBJ2-5, with a weak D call TRBD1 (5 bases). The J call may be in error: the DNA end matches TRBJ2-7 better. CDR1 is MNHEY and CDR2 is SMNVEV in the germline V gene (reference sequence). CDR3 length equals 15 residues. The CDR3 DNA follows: TGTGCCAGCAGCCCTTCCGGACATGCCTTTTACGAGCAGTACTTC. Its protein is CASSPSGHAFYEQYF.

The gene calls are TRBV30 and TRBJ2-3; 11 positions agree with TRBD2. This CDR3 has 16 residues. Germline V gene lookup returns CDR1 GTSNPN and CDR2 SVGIG (reference sequence). V shed 4 bases, J shed 1 base, and the junction held 7 bases outside the gene matches. CDR3 protein: CAWTLLAGGRTDTQYF. The CDR3 DNA reads as TGTGCCTGGACCCTCCTAGCGGGAGGACGCACAGATACGCAGTATTTT.

J is TRBJ1-1 and V is TRBV28; D perhaps matches TRBD1 (6 bases). Germline CDR1 MDHEN, CDR2 SYDVKM. The V gene lost 3 bases and the J gene lost 4 bases, with 15 bases spanning the gap. The CDR3 contains 15 residues. CDR3: CASSLGSGGPTEAFF. The CDR3 bases are TGTGCCAGCAGTTTGGGTTCCGGGGGCCCCACTGAAGCTTTCTTT.

The chain couples TRBV18 to TRBJ1-5; 9 bases match TRBD1. The J segment lost 7 bases and the V segment lost 0 bases, leaving 4 bases of the junction unmatched. This CDR3 is built from 15 residues. CDR1 and CDR2 from the germline V gene are KGHSH and LQKENI. The CDR3 loop reads CASSPPTGGSQPQHF. CDR3 nucleotides: TGTGCCAGCTCACCACCTACAGGGGGCTCCCAGCCCCAGCATTTT.

The V call is TRBV29-1, the J call TRBJ2-1; D is unresolved. CDR3 length: 13 amino acids. Germline-derived CDR1 and CDR2 are SQVTM and ANQGSEA. The V gene lost 0 bases and the J gene lost 9 bases, with 12 bases spanning the gap. The CDR3 is CSVEEAQGAEQFF. The CDR3 bases are TGCAGCGTTGAAGAGGCCCAAGGCGCTGAGCAGTTCTTC.

The chain employs TRBV4-2 and TRBJ1-4; the match to TRBD1 covers 7 bases. The CDR3 spans 16 residues. Germline CDR1 is LGHNA and CDR2 is YNFKEQ. V shed 3 bases and J 5 bases; nucleotides not matched to a gene: 9. This chain's CDR3 is CASSQTTGTANEKLFF. In DNA form, the CDR3 reads TGTGCCAGCAGCCAGACTACCGGGACAGCAAATGAAAAACTGTTTTTT.

V and J are TRBV15 and TRBJ1-3; D gene ambiguous. V was trimmed by 0 bases and J by 4 bases, leaving 4 bases between them. This CDR3 contains 13 residues. Germline V gene data show CDR1 as LNHNV and CDR2 as YYDKDF (reference sequence). CDR3 bases: TGTGCCACCAGCAGAGATCGAGGAAACACCATATATTTT. Translation gives CATSRDRGNTIYF.

The chain links TRBV6-1 to TRBJ2-5; D is tentatively TRBD1 or TRBD2 (5 bases each). Germline V CDR1 and CDR2: MNHNS, SASEGT. Trimming removed 6 bases from V and 5 bases from J, with 10 bases in between. The CDR3 totals 12 residues. CDR3 DNA sequence: TGTGCCAGCAGGGGGGTACGGGAGACCCAGTACTTC. As protein: CASRGVRETQYF.

The rearrangement uses TRBV6-6 and TRBJ2-7; TRBD2 agrees at 12 bases. This CDR3 is built from 16 residues. Germline V gene lookup returns CDR1 MNHNY and CDR2 SVGAGI (reference sequence). V lost 2 bases and J lost 6; bases outside the gene matches: 8. The DNA for the CDR3 is TGTGCCAGCAGTTACCTGACTAGCGGGGGACCCCTCGAGCAGTACTTC. Translating it yields CASSYLTSGGPLEQYF.

This clone was observed a single time. The chain uses TRBV7-9 and TRBJ2-1; D gene uncertain. The CDR3 spans 17 residues. V gave up 1 base and J gave up 4 bases, with 17 bases separating them. CDR1 is SEHNR and CDR2 is FQNEAQ in the germline V gene (reference sequence). The CDR3 bases are TGTGCCAGCAGCTTAGAGGACGGATGGGCCGCGTACAATGAGCAGTTCTTC. Residues: CASSLEDGWAAYNEQFF.

This clone showed up just once. This chain links TRBV27 with TRBJ2-7, with D maybe TRBD2 (5 bases). V lost 8 bases and J 6 bases, leaving 14 bases between the germline ends. The CDR3 covers 12 residues. CDR1 is MNHEY, CDR2 SMNVEV, per germline (reference sequence). The CDR3 loop is CASAIPGGEQYF. As DNA, the CDR3 is TGTGCCAGCGCCATCCCCGGAGGCGAGCAGTACTTC.

The chain has TRBV7-2 and TRBJ1-3; D gene unclear. V shed 5 bases and J shed 2 bases, with 19 bases lying between them. Germline assignment: CDR1 SGHTA and CDR2 FQGNSA. This CDR3 is 17 amino acids long. The CDR3: CASSTTLPGKTGNTIYF. The CDR3 DNA sequence: TGTGCCAGCAGCACAACTCTCCCGGGTAAGACTGGAAACACCATATATTTT.

CDR3 region: CASSTAGGLETQYF. The CDR3, as DNA: TGTGCCAGTAGTACCGCAGGGGGCCTAGAGACCCAGTACTTC. This chain joins TRBV19 and TRBJ2-5; TRBD1 agrees at 8 bases. The V gene's germline CDR1 is LNHDA and CDR2 SQIVND (reference sequence). The CDR3 runs to 14 residues. Trimming took 4 bases from V and 4 from J; bases not matched to a gene: 5.

This clone has only one observation. This chain connects TRBV6-4 to TRBJ1-2; D remains ambiguous. Trimming left V 0 bases short and J 2 bases short, with 7 bases between. The CDR3 sequence is 14 residues long. Germline CDR1 MRHNA, CDR2 SNTAGT. CDR3 DNA: TGTGCCAGCAGTGACTCCGGTGGAAACTATGGCTACACCTTC. This gives the protein CASSDSGGNYGYTF.

The V and J genes are TRBV2 and TRBJ2-7; weak D call: TRBD1 (5 bases). Germline-derived CDR1 and CDR2 are SNHLY and FYNNEI. CDR3 size: 14 residues. V lost 4 bases and J lost 4, with 14 bases in between. CDR3 in DNA: TGTGCCAGCAGTGGCCAGGGCGGCCGTTACGAGCAGTACTTC. Its translation is CASSGQGGRYEQYF.

The J gene is TRBJ1-3, the V gene TRBV5-1, with 7 positions matching TRBD1. The CDR3 spans 16 residues. From germline, CDR1 is SGHRS and CDR2 YFSETQ. With 4 bases clipped from V and 1 base from J, the junction kept 8 bases outside the gene matches. The CDR3 nucleotides are TGCGCCAGCAGCCCTCAGGGGGGTATGTCTGGAAACACCATATATTTT. Encoded protein: CASSPQGGMSGNTIYF.

This clone was observed a handful of times. This chain links TRBV7-2 with TRBJ2-3; no clear D gene. Germline CDR1 reads SGHTA; CDR2 reads FQGNSA. This CDR3 comprises 15 residues. Trimming removed 3 bases at V and 2 bases at J, with 12 bases between. This CDR3 reads CASSLTSPYTDTQYF. CDR3 nucleotide sequence: TGTGCCAGCAGCTTGACCAGCCCTTACACAGATACGCAGTATTTT.

The chain joins TRBV6-1 to TRBJ1-1, with D uncertain. Germline V gene lookup returns CDR1 MNHNS and CDR2 SASEGT. This CDR3 contains 12 residues. Trimming pared 1 base from V and 4 bases from J, leaving 4 bases between. The CDR3 coding sequence is TGTGCCAGCAGTGAAGTCGGCACTGAAGCTTTCTTT. This gives the protein CASSEVGTEAFF.

The genes are TRBV19 and TRBJ2-5; D unresolved. The CDR3 has 13 residues. CDR1 and CDR2 (germline): LNHDA, SQIVND (reference sequence). V was cut by 2 bases and J by 5 bases, with 9 bases left in between. DNA for the CDR3: TGTGCCAGTAGTATACAGGTCAGGGAGACCCAGTACTTC. This translates into CASSIQVRETQYF.

The sample holds one count of this clone. The chain combines TRBV5-6 with TRBJ2-6, with TRBD1 identical over 9 bases. The V segment lost 4 bases and the J segment 4 bases; nucleotides outside the gene matches: 3. The CDR3 covers 15 residues. Germline V gene data show CDR1 as SGHDT and CDR2 as YYEEEE. The CDR3: CASSHRGPGANVLTF. The CDR3 region has the DNA TGTGCCAGCAGCCACAGGGGGCCGGGGGCCAACGTCCTGACTTTC.

The chain joins TRBV5-1 to TRBJ1-3, with 7 positions matching TRBD1. The ends lost 0 bases at V and 0 bases at J; junction bases unmatched: 6. The CDR3 sequence is 17 residues long. Per germline, CDR1 SGHRS and CDR2 YFSETQ. DNA for the CDR3: TGCGCCAGCAGCTTGGCCGGGACAGCCCTCTCTGGAAACACCATATATTTT. It specifies CASSLAGTALSGNTIYF.

This clone was found once. The genes are TRBV5-5 and TRBJ1-3; D might be TRBD1 (5 bases). Germline CDR1 SGHKS, CDR2 YYEKEE (reference sequence). The CDR3 has 15 amino acids. V was shortened by 4 bases and J by 0 bases, with 11 bases between the two germline ends. The CDR3 DNA is TGTGCCAGCAGCCCGGGACGGAACTCTGGAAACACCATATATTTT. Translation: CASSPGRNSGNTIYF.

The J gene is TRBJ2-5, the V gene TRBV5-4; 7 bases are shared with TRBD2. Germline trimming cut 3 bases from V and 5 bases from J; bases unmatched to any gene: 13. The germline V gene has CDR1 SGHNT and CDR2 YYREEE (reference sequence). The CDR3 has 16 residues. CDR3 in amino acids: CASSWEGRGGTETQYF. CDR3 coding DNA: TGTGCCAGCAGCTGGGAGGGTCGCGGGGGTACGGAGACCCAGTACTTC.

This chain joins TRBV7-8 and TRBJ1-2; D not resolved. From germline, CDR1 is SGHVS and CDR2 FQNEAQ. CDR3 size: 15 residues. Trimming took 1 base from V and 3 from J, leaving 12 bases between them. The CDR3 bases are TGTGCCAGCAGCTTAGATCAGTCCCCTTACTATGGCTACACCTTC. Its translation: CASSLDQSPYYGYTF.

This clone was seen just once. The chain has TRBV9 and TRBJ1-2, with 7 positions matching TRBD1. The V gene's germline CDR1 is SGDLS and CDR2 YYNGEE. The CDR3 is made up of 14 amino acids. Trimming cost V 6 bases and J 10 bases; bases outside gene matches: 15. In DNA form, the CDR3 reads TGTGCCAGCACCTACACCGGGACAGCGGGAGCCTACACCTTC. Its translation is CASTYTGTAGAYTF.

The rearrangement links TRBV5-8 to TRBJ2-7, with D perhaps TRBD2 (6 bases). The CDR3 runs 15 residues. With 2 bases removed from V and 6 bases from J, the gap between germline ends came to 18 bases. From germline, CDR1 is SGHTS and CDR2 YDEGEE. The CDR3 DNA sequence: TGTGCCAGCAGCTTCCTAGCGAGCCCCTTGGGCGAGCAGTACTTC. It codes for CASSFLASPLGEQYF.

The chain is built from TRBV11-3 and TRBJ1-3; tentative D call: TRBD1 (5 bases). The CDR3 has 13 amino acids. V lost 8 bases to trimming and J lost 0 bases, with 8 bases between them. Germline lookup yields CDR1 SGHNT and CDR2 YENEEA. CDR3 amino acids: CASQGLSGNTIYF. The CDR3 DNA follows: TGTGCCAGCCAGGGCCTCTCTGGAAACACCATATATTTT.